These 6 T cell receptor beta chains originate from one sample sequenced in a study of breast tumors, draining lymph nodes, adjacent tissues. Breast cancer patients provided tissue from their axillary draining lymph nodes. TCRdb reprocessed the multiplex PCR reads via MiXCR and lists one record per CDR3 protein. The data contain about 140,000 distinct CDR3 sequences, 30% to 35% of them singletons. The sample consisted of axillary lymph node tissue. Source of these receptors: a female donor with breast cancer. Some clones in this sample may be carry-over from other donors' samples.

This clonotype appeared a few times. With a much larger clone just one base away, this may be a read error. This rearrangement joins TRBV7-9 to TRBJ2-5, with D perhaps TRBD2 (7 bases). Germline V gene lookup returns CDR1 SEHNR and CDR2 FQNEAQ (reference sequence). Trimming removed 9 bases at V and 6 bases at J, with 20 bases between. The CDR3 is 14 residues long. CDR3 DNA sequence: TGTGCCAGGGGGGAGGGGGGGGGGGCAAAGACCCAGTACTTC. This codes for CARGEGGGAKTQYF.

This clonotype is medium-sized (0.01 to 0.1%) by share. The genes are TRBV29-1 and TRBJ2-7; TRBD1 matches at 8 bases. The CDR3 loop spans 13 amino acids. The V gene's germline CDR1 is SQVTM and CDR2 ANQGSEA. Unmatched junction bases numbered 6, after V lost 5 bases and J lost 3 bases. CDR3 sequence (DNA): TGCAGCGTTCCTGGACAGGGCATCTACGAGCAGTACTTC. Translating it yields CSVPGQGIYEQYF.

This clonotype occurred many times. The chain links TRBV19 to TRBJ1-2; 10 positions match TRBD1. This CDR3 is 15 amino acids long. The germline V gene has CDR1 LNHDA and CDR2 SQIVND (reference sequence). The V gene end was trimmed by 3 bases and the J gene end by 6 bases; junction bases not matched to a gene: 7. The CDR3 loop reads CASSIPDRGVDGYTF. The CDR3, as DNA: TGTGCCAGTAGTATCCCGGACAGGGGGGTCGATGGCTACACCTTC.

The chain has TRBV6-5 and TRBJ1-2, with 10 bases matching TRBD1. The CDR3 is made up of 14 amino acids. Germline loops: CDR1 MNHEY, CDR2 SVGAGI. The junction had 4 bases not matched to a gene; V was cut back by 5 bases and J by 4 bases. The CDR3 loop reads CASSPRTGGYGYTF. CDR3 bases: TGTGCCAGCAGTCCCCGGACAGGGGGCTATGGCTACACCTTC.

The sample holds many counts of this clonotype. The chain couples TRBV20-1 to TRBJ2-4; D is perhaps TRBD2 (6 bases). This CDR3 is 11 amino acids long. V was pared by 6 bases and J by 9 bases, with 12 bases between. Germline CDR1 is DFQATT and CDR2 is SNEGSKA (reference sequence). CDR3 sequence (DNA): TGCAGTGCGTCACTAGCAAGCATTCAGTACTTC. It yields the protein CSASLASIQYF.

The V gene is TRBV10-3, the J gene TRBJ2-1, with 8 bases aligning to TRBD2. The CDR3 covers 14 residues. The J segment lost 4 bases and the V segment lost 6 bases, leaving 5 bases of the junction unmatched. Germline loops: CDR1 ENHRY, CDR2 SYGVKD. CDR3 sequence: CAIRPGTSYNEQFF. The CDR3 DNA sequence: TGTGCCATCAGGCCCGGGACTAGTTACAATGAGCAGTTCTTC.